This T cell receptor beta chain is from a study of identical twins. TCRdb re-called the 5' RACE reads through MiXCR, storing one row per CDR3 protein. This table holds approximately 890,000 distinct CDR3 sequences, roughly an eighth found once. Details on this clonotype: The antigen remains unidentified.

Broader study findings: Analyses of zero insertions could be partly confounded by invariant MAIT and iNKT cells. Weaker excess twin sharing was observed in beta out-of-frame sequences. The conclusions drew on cross-sectional statistical analysis instead of tracking the same donors.

The germline V gene has CDR1 DFQATT and CDR2 SNEGSKA (reference sequence). The CDR3 covers 12 residues. Trimming removed 3 bases at V and 3 bases at J, with 8 bases between. These data also formed part of another study, on yellow fever vaccine responses in identical twins.

This receptor was taken from a woman aged 18 to 35 in good health. The V and J genes are TRBV20-1 and TRBJ2-5; no clear D gene. Sequences were obtained from PBMCs. CDR3 sequence reads: CSASNTEETQYF. The DNA of the CDR3 is TGCAGTGCTAGTAACACTGAAGAGACCCAGTACTTC.